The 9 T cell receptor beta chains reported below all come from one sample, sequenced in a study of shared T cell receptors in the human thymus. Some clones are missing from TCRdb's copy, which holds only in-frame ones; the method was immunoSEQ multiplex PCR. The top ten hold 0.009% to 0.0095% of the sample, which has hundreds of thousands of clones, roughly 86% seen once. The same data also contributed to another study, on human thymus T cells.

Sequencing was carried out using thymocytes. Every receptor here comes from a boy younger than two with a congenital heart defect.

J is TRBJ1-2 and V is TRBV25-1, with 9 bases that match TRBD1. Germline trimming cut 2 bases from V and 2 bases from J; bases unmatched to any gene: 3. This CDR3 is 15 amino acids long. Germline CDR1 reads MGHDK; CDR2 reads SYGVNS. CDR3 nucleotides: TGTGCCAGCAGTGAAACACAGGGGGCAAACTATGGCTACACCTTC. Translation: CASSETQGANYGYTF.

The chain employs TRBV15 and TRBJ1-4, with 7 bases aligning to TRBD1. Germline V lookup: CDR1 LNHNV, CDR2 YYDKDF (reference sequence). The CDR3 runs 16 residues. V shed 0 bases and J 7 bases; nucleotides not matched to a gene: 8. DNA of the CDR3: TGTGCCACCAGCAGAGATTTAGGGGGCAGGGGTGAAAAACTGTTTTTT. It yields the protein CATSRDLGGRGEKLFF.

This CDR3 is CSVGTSGTPDEQYF. For the CDR3, the DNA is TGCAGCGTTGGGACTAGCGGGACCCCAGACGAGCAGTACTTC. V gene TRBV29-1 combines with J gene TRBJ2-7; 12 bases fit TRBD2. Germline loops: CDR1 SQVTM, CDR2 ANQGSEA. V lost 4 bases, J lost 5 bases, and 6 bases stayed unmatched. The CDR3 loop spans 14 amino acids.

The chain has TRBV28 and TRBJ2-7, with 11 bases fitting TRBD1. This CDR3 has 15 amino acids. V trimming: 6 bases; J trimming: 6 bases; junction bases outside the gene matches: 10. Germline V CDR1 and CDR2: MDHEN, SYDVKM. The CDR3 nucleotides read TGTGCCAGCAGAATCCCCGGGACAGGGGGAGGCGAGCAGTACTTC. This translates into CASRIPGTGGGEQYF.

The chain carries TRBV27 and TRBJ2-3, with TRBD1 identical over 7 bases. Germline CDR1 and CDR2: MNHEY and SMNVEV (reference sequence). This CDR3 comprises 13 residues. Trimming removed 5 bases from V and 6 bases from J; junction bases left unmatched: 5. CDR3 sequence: CASSPGQTDTQYF. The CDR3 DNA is TGTGCCAGCAGTCCGGGACAGACGGATACGCAGTATTTT.

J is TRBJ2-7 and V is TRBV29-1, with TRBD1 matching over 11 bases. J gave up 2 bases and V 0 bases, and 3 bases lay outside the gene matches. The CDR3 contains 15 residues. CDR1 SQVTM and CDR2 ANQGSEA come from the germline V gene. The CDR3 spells CSVEDPGQGAYEQYF. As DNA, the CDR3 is TGCAGCGTTGAAGATCCGGGACAGGGGGCCTACGAGCAGTACTTC.

CDR3 sequence (DNA): TGTGCCAGCAGCTTCACCGGAGGACTAGCGGCACCCTACGAGCAGTACTTC. Protein sequence: CASSFTGGLAAPYEQYF. The rearrangement links TRBV11-2 to TRBJ2-7, with 10 positions matching TRBD2. J lost 2 bases, V lost 3 bases, and 10 bases had no gene match. This CDR3 is 17 amino acids long. Germline loops: CDR1 SGHAT, CDR2 FQNNGV. Drawing the rest from reference TRBV11-2 and TRBJ2-7, the complete variable domain is EAGVAQSPRYKIIEKRQSVAFWCNPISGHATLYWYQQILGQGPKLLIQFQNNGVVDDSQLPKDRFSAERLKGVDSTLKIQPAKLEDSAVYLCASSFTGGLAAPYEQYFGPGTRLTVT.

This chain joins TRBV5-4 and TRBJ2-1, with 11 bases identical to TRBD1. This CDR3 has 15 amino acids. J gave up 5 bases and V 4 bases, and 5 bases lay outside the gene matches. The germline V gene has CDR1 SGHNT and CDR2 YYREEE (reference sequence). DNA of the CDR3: TGTGCCAGCAGCGTAGGGACAGGGGGTAACAATGAGCAGTTCTTC. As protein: CASSVGTGGNNEQFF.

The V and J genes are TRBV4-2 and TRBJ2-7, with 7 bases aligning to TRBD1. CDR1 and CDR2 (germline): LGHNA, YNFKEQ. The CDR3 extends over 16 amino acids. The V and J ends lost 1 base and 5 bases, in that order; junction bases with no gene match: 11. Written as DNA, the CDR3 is TGTGCCAGCAGCCAAGTTTCAATGGACAGGAGAGACGAGCAGTACTTC. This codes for CASSQVSMDRRDEQYF.